The clone carrying this TCR beta chain was picked up a small number of times. The antigen is undetermined. Combining iRepertoire HTBI primers with Arm-PCR of CDR3 regions, the authors built TCR beta libraries. TCRdb independently ran MiXCR on the multiplex PCR reads; one entry per CDR3 protein. The data hold 450,000 to 600,000 distinct CDR3 sequences, with roughly 15% observed a single time. The source of the sample is a study of regulatory T cells in long-lasting Graves disease. Study-wide findings and caveats: Study was limited to peripheral blood, excluding thyroid tissue.

The time point denotes: newly diagnosed GD, antithyroid drugs for less than 3 months. Preparation of the TCR library used RNA extracted from PBMCs. The CDR3 has 15 amino acids. Germline CDR1 MNHGY, CDR2 SVAAGI. Trimming took 4 bases from V and 0 from J, leaving 10 bases between them. These data are also associated with another study on T cells in Graves' hyperthyroidism and ophthalmopathy. That paper notes: Disease duration under 2 months; hyperthyroidism patients were aged 18 to 65. Every diagnosis used clinical symptoms, serum thyroxine and TRAb, thyroid ultrasound and orbital computed tomography. Most expanded thyroid clonotypes above 0.001 also appeared in blood.

The sequence derives from a man aged 35 to 55 with Graves disease. Sequenced material: peripheral blood mononuclear cells (PBMCs), taken at new diagnosis, from a patient treated with antithyroid drugs. The chain combines TRBV6-9 with TRBJ2-1, with a tentative D call TRBD2 (5 bases). The CDR3 DNA follows: TGTGCCAGCAGTTGGGTCGGGAACTCCTACAATGAGCAGTTCTTC. It codes for CASSWVGNSYNEQFF.